This T cell receptor (beta chain) was sequenced in a study of blood T cell repertoires in COVID-19. Study-wide background: Both acute and convalescent COVID-19 samples were obtained from the United States, Italy and Spain.

The ends lost 3 bases at V and 3 bases at J; junction bases unmatched: 9. The CDR3 consists of 18 residues. Per germline, CDR1 SGHDN and CDR2 FVKESK. The data were produced by immunoSEQ multiplex PCR, yet TCRdb's version contains in-frame clones alone and is incomplete. The data contain more than 200,000 clones, approximately 79% of them singletons. This receptor was identified in a woman in her forties with active or convalescent COVID-19. The rearrangement uses TRBV14 and TRBJ2-2, with 11 nucleotides matching TRBD1. Sequencing was carried out using peripheral blood. The CDR3 spells CASSQLLRDRGDTGELFF. For the CDR3, the DNA is TGTGCCAGCAGCCAGCTACTCCGGGACAGGGGGGACACCGGGGAGCTGTTTTTT.